These 15 T cell receptor beta chains were sequenced from one sample in a study of T-cell reconstitution after alpha-beta-depleted transplantation in children. A TCRbeta library incorporating unique molecular identifiers was prepared. TCRdb re-called the PCR reads with MiXCR, one entry per CDR3 protein. The sample lists fewer than 550,000 distinct CDR3 sequences, about an eighth occurring once. This specimen consisted of PBMCs, mostly from graft donor cells, obtained 180 days after TCRalphabeta/CD19-depleted stem cell transplant. The receptors were gathered from a female patient aged 2-10 years who had a stem cell transplant for aplastic anemia, so the T cells may come from the graft donor.

This rearrangement joins TRBV24-1 to TRBJ2-3; 10 bases map to TRBD2. Losses at the gene ends were 5 bases for V and 5 bases for J; bases not matched to a gene: 12. The germline gives CDR1 KGHDR, CDR2 SFDVKD. This CDR3 is built from 17 residues. The CDR3 here is CATSALAGVGYGDTQYF. In DNA form, the CDR3 reads TGTGCCACCAGTGCCCTAGCGGGAGTAGGCTACGGAGATACGCAGTATTTT.

The V call is TRBV15, the J call TRBJ1-4; 7 positions agree with TRBD1. The length of the CDR3 is 18 residues. Trimming removed 1 base from V and 4 bases from J; junction bases left unmatched: 12. CDR1 is LNHNV, CDR2 YYDKDF, per germline (reference sequence). The DNA for the CDR3 is TGTGCCACCAGCAGAGTACGTCTTCCGGGACAGCATAATGAAAAACTGTTTTTT. Protein: CATSRVRLPGQHNEKLFF.

To note about this clonotype: A read error is possible here, since a much larger clone lies one base away. This chain links TRBV20-1 with TRBJ2-2, with D hard to call. V gave up 6 bases and J gave up 1 base, with 9 bases separating them. The CDR3 runs 13 residues. Germline V gene lookup returns CDR1 DFQATT and CDR2 SNEGSKA (reference sequence). The CDR3 sequence: CSAIKGNTGELFF. CDR3 bases: TGCAGTGCCATAAAGGGGAACACCGGGGAGCTGTTTTTT.

This chain joins TRBV20-1 and TRBJ2-7; 9 positions match TRBD1. CDR1 DFQATT and CDR2 SNEGSKA come from the germline V gene (reference sequence). The CDR3 length is 11 residues. CDR3 in amino acids: CRGGQGDEQYV. CDR3 bases: TGCAGGGGGGGACAGGGCGACGAGCAGTACGTC.

The CDR3 DNA is TGCGCCAGCAGCCAGGTAGCGGGAGGGCCAGGCGGGGAGCTGTTTTTT. This translates into CASSQVAGGPGGELFF. The chain links TRBV4-3 to TRBJ2-2, with 11 bases matching TRBD2. Germline trimming cut 3 bases from V and 7 bases from J; bases unmatched to any gene: 7. The CDR3 length is 16 residues. The germline CDR1 and CDR2 sequences are LGHNA and YSLEER.

This clonotype was detected a few times. The chain joins TRBV7-2 to TRBJ2-7; possibly TRBD2 for D (5 bases). CDR1 and CDR2 from the germline V gene are SGHTA and FQGNSA. This CDR3 region has 15 residues. Between the trimmed V and J ends, which lost 3 bases and 0 bases, there was a span of 12 bases. In nucleotides, the CDR3 is TGTGCCAGCAGCTTGAGTGTCGGGATCTCCTACGAGCAGTACGTC. Its protein is CASSLSVGISYEQYV.

This chain connects TRBV20-1 to TRBJ2-1; weak D call: TRBD2 (5 bases). The CDR3 spans 13 residues. Germline V gene data show CDR1 as DFQATT and CDR2 as SNEGSKA (reference sequence). V lost 4 bases and J lost 4, with 11 bases in between. DNA for the CDR3: TGCAGTGCTAACTTGGGAGATTACAATGAGCAGTTCTTC. This sequence encodes CSANLGDYNEQFF.

J is TRBJ2-7 and V is TRBV4-2; perhaps TRBD2 as D (7 bases). CDR1 is LGHNA and CDR2 is YNFKEQ in the germline V gene. This CDR3 spans 15 amino acids. Trimming removed 6 bases from V and 7 bases from J, with 22 bases in between. CDR3 protein: CASRLETGRGREQYF. The CDR3 DNA follows: TGTGCCAGCAGGTTGGAGACTGGGAGGGGGAGGGAGCAGTACTTC.

This clonotype appeared a few times. V usage is TRBV29-1 and J usage is TRBJ1-1; D not resolved. Per germline, CDR1 SQVTM and CDR2 ANQGSEA. The CDR3 length is 10 residues. V dropped 8 bases and J dropped 5 bases, with 9 bases sitting between them. CDR3 amino acids: CSFGKTEAFF. Here the CDR3 DNA reads TGCAGCTTTGGGAAGACTGAAGCTTTCTTT.

The chain employs TRBV18 and TRBJ1-4; D gene ambiguous. The CDR3 is 14 amino acids. Germline V gives CDR1 KGHSH, CDR2 LQKENI. V lost 6 bases to trimming and J lost 4 bases, with 12 bases between them. CDR3 sequence (DNA): TGTGCCAGCTCCCGCAGTACCCTTAATGAAAAACTGTTTTTT. Translated: CASSRSTLNEKLFF. Full variable domain (rest looked up from reference TRBV18 and TRBJ1-4): NAGVMQNPRHLVRRRGQEARLRCSPMKGHSHVYWYRQLPEEGLKFMVYLQKENIIDESGMPKERFSAEFPKEGPSILRIQQVVRGDSAAYFCASSRSTLNEKLFFGSGTQLSVL.

This clonotype was observed a few times. The chain combines TRBV6-1 with TRBJ2-3, with unresolved D. Germline V lookup: CDR1 MNHNS, CDR2 SASEGT. V dropped 6 bases and J dropped 6 bases, with 16 bases sitting between them. CDR3 size: 14 residues. The CDR3 region has the DNA TGTGCCAGCAGCCCCGGTGTCCTTTTGGATACGCAGTATTTT. It translates to CASSPGVLLDTQYF.

In its sample, this clonotype was seen a few times. The V and J genes are TRBV10-3 and TRBJ1-2; a possible D gene is TRBD1 (5 bases). Per germline, CDR1 ENHRY and CDR2 SYGVKD. With 8 bases removed from V and 4 bases from J, the gap between germline ends came to 17 bases. The CDR3 length is 14 residues. The chain's CDR3 is CAILEVGQPYGYTF. The CDR3 bases are TGTGCCATCCTGGAAGTGGGGCAACCCTATGGCTACACCTTC.

This clonotype was detected a few times. The CDR3 sequence: CASSPNRDGNYGYTF. The DNA of the CDR3 is TGTGCCAGTAGCCCTAACCGGGACGGTAACTATGGCTACACCTTC. The chain carries TRBV19 and TRBJ1-2; D is perhaps TRBD1 (5 bases). V gave up 6 bases and J gave up 1 base, with 15 bases separating them. The CDR3 contains 15 residues. CDR1 LNHDA and CDR2 SQIVND come from the germline V gene (reference sequence).

There are many counts of this clonotype. The J gene is TRBJ2-1, the V gene TRBV7-3; D is perhaps TRBD1 (5 bases). Between the trimmed V and J ends, which lost 2 bases and 5 bases, there was a span of 13 bases. Per germline, CDR1 SGHTA and CDR2 FQGTGA. The CDR3 runs to 15 residues. Here the CDR3 reads CASSLQGNGDNEQFF. The CDR3 coding sequence is TGTGCCAGCAGCTTACAGGGAAATGGTGACAATGAGCAGTTCTTC.

The J gene is TRBJ2-3, the V gene TRBV11-2, with 8 bases matching TRBD2. The CDR3 runs 18 residues. Trimming cost V 5 bases and J 2 bases; bases outside gene matches: 15. In germline, CDR1 is SGHAT, CDR2 FQNNGV. The DNA of the CDR3 is TGTGCCAGCAGCCTCTTCCACATCAGCGGGAGCCCCACAGATACGCAGTATTTT. It translates to CASSLFHISGSPTDTQYF. The variable domain in full, with the rest retrieved from reference TRBV11-2 and TRBJ2-3, is EAGVAQSPRYKIIEKRQSVAFWCNPISGHATLYWYQQILGQGPKLLIQFQNNGVVDDSQLPKDRFSAERLKGVDSTLKIQPAKLEDSAVYLCASSLFHISGSPTDTQYFGPGTRLTVL.